What follows are 6 T cell receptor beta chains derived from one specimen sequenced in a study of early stage breast cancer tumors. Sequencing was performed with immunoSEQ multiplex PCR; in TCRdb, only in-frame clones are kept and a portion is missing. The data show just over 50,000 clones, roughly 78% seen once. Input material: blood. The receptors stem from a person aged 40 to 49 with breast cancer.

A single count supports this clone. The V and J genes are TRBV29-1 and TRBJ1-3, with D possibly being TRBD1 (5 bases). Between the trimmed V and J ends, which lost 0 bases and 6 bases, there was a span of 18 bases. CDR1 and CDR2 from the germline V gene are SQVTM and ANQGSEA. The CDR3 runs to 16 residues. DNA for the CDR3: TGCAGCGTTGAAGATCCGATGGGGCAGCGTGAAAACACCATATATTTT. Residues: CSVEDPMGQRENTIYF. Drawing the rest from reference TRBV29-1 and TRBJ1-3, the complete variable domain is SAVISQKPSRDICQRGTSLTIQCQVDSQVTMMFWYRQQPGQSLTLIATANQGSEATYESGFVIDKFPISRPNLTFSTLTVSNMSPEDSSIYLCSVEDPMGQRENTIYFGEGSWLTVV.

This chain joins TRBV19 and TRBJ2-2; D might be TRBD1 (5 bases). The CDR3 runs to 14 residues. V lost 5 bases to trimming and J lost 4 bases, with 11 bases between them. Looked up from germline, CDR1 is LNHDA and CDR2 is SQIVND (reference sequence). The CDR3 DNA reads as TGTGCCAGTAGTCCCGCTAGGGGCACCGGGGAGCTGTTTTTT. It translates to CASSPARGTGELFF.

The chain combines TRBV19 with TRBJ1-5, with unresolved D. The CDR3 sequence is 15 residues long. The germline V and J ends were trimmed by 3 bases and 8 bases, with 17 bases remaining between them. Germline V gene sequence: CDR1 LNHDA, CDR2 SQIVND (reference sequence). CDR3 residues: CASSIIGRWQKPQHF. CDR3 sequence (DNA): TGTGCCAGTAGTATTATAGGGCGGTGGCAAAAGCCCCAGCATTTT.

This clone was counted between two and nine times. The chain carries TRBV30 and TRBJ1-5; perhaps TRBD1 as D (5 bases). CDR1 is GTSNPN, CDR2 SVGIG, per germline (reference sequence). V lost 0 bases, J lost 4 bases, and 13 bases lay in between. CDR3 length: 15 residues. For the CDR3, the DNA is TGTGCCTGGAGTGTGGGGACGCATAGAAATCAGCCCCAGCATTTT. This translates into CAWSVGTHRNQPQHF.

The rearrangement joins TRBV19 to TRBJ1-4; TRBD1 agrees at 7 bases. Germline lookup yields CDR1 LNHDA and CDR2 SQIVND (reference sequence). The junction had 11 bases not matched to a gene; V was cut back by 4 bases and J by 0 bases. The length of the CDR3 is 18 residues. Written as DNA, the CDR3 is TGTGCCAGTAGTAACCCTACGACAGGGTATCCAACTAATGAAAAACTGTTTTTT. Translated, it gives CASSNPTTGYPTNEKLFF.

This chain joins TRBV11-2 and TRBJ2-5, with a possible D match to TRBD2 (5 bases). Between the trimmed V and J ends, which lost 5 bases and 4 bases, there was a span of 14 bases. Germline assignment: CDR1 SGHAT and CDR2 FQNNGV. The CDR3 consists of 14 residues. CDR3 bases: TGTGCCAGCAGCGCCACGCCTAGCACAGAGACCCAGTACTTC. Its translation: CASSATPSTETQYF.